These T cell receptor beta chains were read from a single sample in a study of cytomegalovirus exposure and HLA in healthy donors. The table came from immunoSEQ multiplex PCR; TCRdb's copy has only in-frame clones and leaves some out. The sample lists approximately 110,000 clones, over 75% occurring once. Sequencing used PBMCs. The receptors shown here come from a woman between 40 and 55 years old in good health and CMV-seropositive. CDR3s include the opening cysteine and the closing phenylalanine or tryptophan. The D gene is left open where the match is weak. Size tells how often a clone was seen (once, few, many) or the class of an expanded clone, and some rows leave it out.

TRBJ1-5	-	TRBD1	TRBV2	TGTGCCAGCAGCGGGACAGGGGGGAATCAGCCCCAGCATTTT	CASSGTGGNQPQHF
TRBJ2-1	-	TRBD1	TRBV18	TGTGCCAGCTCACGCGGACAGGGGCTTGACAATGAGCAGTTCTTC	CASSRGQGLDNEQFF
TRBJ2-1	few	TRBD2	TRBV30	TGTGCCTGGAGCCGACTCGGGGCGGGAGGAGAAGAGGAGCAGTTCTTC	CAWSRLGAGGEEEQFF
TRBJ1-2	-	-	TRBV7-9	TGTGCCAGCAGCTCCGCGGGAGGGGGAGGCTATGGCTACACCTTC	CASSSAGGGGYGYTF
TRBJ1-1	-	-	TRBV10-3	TGTGCCATCACCCGGACTCTCAACACTGAAGCTTTCTTT	CAITRTLNTEAFF
TRBJ2-7	-	TRBD1	TRBV11-2	TGTGCCAGCAGCTCGACAGGGGGCTTCTACGAGCAGTACTTC	CASSSTGGFYEQYF
TRBJ1-2	-	-	TRBV29-1	TGCAGCGTTGGTGGCAAAGACAGTGGCTACACCTTC	CSVGGKDSGYTF
TRBJ2-1	once	TRBD2	TRBV19	TGTGCCAGTAGCCCCATGGCCCCTCAACGACTAGCGGGAGGCAATGAGCAGTTCTTC	CASSPMAPQRLAGGNEQFF
TRBJ2-5	few	TRBD2	TRBV6-6	TGTGCCAGCACCGAGAGCGGGAGGGGAGAGACCCAGTACTTC	CASTESGRGETQYF
TRBJ1-3	-	-	TRBV7-9	TGTGCCAGCAGCTTAGCGGGGGGAATGGGGCAAGGAGCTGGAAACACCATATATTTT	CASSLAGGMGQGAGNTIYF
TRBJ1-1	once	TRBD1	TRBV5-1	TGCGCCAGCAGCTTGGGAACAGGGGTGGAAGCGGAAGCTTTCTTT	CASSLGTGVEAEAFF
TRBJ2-6	-	-	TRBV7-8	TGTGCCAGCAGCTCTTCAACAGGGGCCAACGTCCTGACTTTC	CASSSSTGANVLTF
TRBJ2-2	-	TRBD2	TRBV28	TGTGCCAGCAGCCCCGTTAGCGGGAGGGCTGAAACCGGGGAGCTGTTTTTT	CASSPVSGRAETGELFF
TRBJ1-3	-	-	TRBV28	TGTGCCAGCCGGGGGGCAGGAAACACCATATATTTT	CASRGAGNTIYF
TRBJ2-1	-	-	TRBV7-7	TGTGCCAGCAGCTTCGACATTTACAATGAGCAGTTCTTC	CASSFDIYNEQFF
TRBJ2-2	-	TRBD1	TRBV29-1	TGCAGCGTTAGGACAGGGGCGAACACCGGGGAGCTGTTTTTT	CSVRTGANTGELFF
TRBJ2-7	-	-	TRBV28	TGTGCCAGCAACACATACAGGGCGTACGAGCAGTACTTC	CASNTYRAYEQYF
TRBJ2-1	-	-	TRBV9	TGTGCCAGCAGCGTACACAGGGCCCTAAATGAGCAGTTCTTC	CASSVHRALNEQFF
TRBJ1-2	-	TRBD1	TRBV27	TGTGCCAGCAGGGACAGGGGGCAAGGCTACACCTTC	CASRDRGQGYTF
TRBJ2-7	once	TRBD2	TRBV2	TGTGCCAGCAGTGAACGGACTAGCGGGAGCCACGAGCAGTACTTC	CASSERTSGSHEQYF
TRBJ2-1	-	TRBD2	TRBV6-1	TGTGCCAGCAACCGGGGGGGTTCCTACAATGAGCAGTTCTTC	CASNRGGSYNEQFF
TRBJ2-1	-	TRBD2	TRBV6-1	TGTGCCAGCAGGAGACTAGCCGGTGAGCAGTTCTTC	CASRRLAGEQFF
TRBJ1-3	-	-	TRBV28	TGTGCCAGCAGTTTGCATGAGGGCGGAAACACCATATATTTT	CASSLHEGGNTIYF
TRBJ1-5	-	-	TRBV6-1	TGTGCCAGCAAGTTGACGATTCAGGAGCCCCAGCATTTT	CASKLTIQEPQHF
TRBJ1-2	-	TRBD1	TRBV30	TGTGCCTCCCCTGGGACAGGGGGACCTCATGGCTACACCTTC	CASPGTGGPHGYTF
TRBJ1-1	-	TRBD1	TRBV28	TGTGCCAGCAGTCTACTACCGGGACAGGGGGCGGTAACTGAAGCTTTCTTT	CASSLLPGQGAVTEAFF
TRBJ2-7	-	-	TRBV27	TGTGCCAGCAGTCCCTCTTCCTACGAGCAGTACTTC	CASSPSSYEQYF
TRBJ2-7	-	-	TRBV29-1	TGCAGCGTTGGAAGCGCCTACGAGCAGTACTTC	CSVGSAYEQYF
TRBJ2-1	many	TRBD2	TRBV14	TGTGCCAGCAGCCAAGGGACTAGTATTAGCCATGAGCAGTTCTTC	CASSQGTSISHEQFF
TRBJ2-7	-	-	TRBV11-2	TGTGCCAGCAGCTTTTATGTTTCCTACGAGCAGTACTTC	CASSFYVSYEQYF
TRBJ1-1	-	-	TRBV5-1	TGCGCCAGCGCATACACAACGAACACTGAAGCTTTCTTT	CASAYTTNTEAFF
TRBJ1-5	-	TRBD1	TRBV30	TGTGCCTGGAGTGGGGTAAGGACAGGGACGGGCAATCAGCCCCAGCATTTT	CAWSGVRTGTGNQPQHF
TRBJ2-3	many	-	TRBV5-4	TGTGCCAGCAGCTTAAACCACGACGGGGATACGCAGTATTTT	CASSLNHDGDTQYF